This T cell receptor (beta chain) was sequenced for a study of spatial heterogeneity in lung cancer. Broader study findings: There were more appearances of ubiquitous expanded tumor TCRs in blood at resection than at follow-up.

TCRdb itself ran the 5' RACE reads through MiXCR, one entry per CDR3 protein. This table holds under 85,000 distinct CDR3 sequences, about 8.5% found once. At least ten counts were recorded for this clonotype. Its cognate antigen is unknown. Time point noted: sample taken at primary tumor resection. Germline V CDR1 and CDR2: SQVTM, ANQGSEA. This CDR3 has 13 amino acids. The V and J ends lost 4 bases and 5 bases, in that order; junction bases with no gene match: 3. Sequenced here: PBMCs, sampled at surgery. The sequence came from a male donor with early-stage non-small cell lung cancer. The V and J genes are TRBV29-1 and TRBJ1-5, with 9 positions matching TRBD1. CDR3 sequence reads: CSVVDRGDQPQHF. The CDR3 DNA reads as TGCAGCGTTGTTGACAGGGGGGATCAGCCCCAGCATTTT.